Listed below are T cell receptor beta chains from one sample, sequenced in a study of post-analysis software for immune sequencing data. TCRdb re-called the PCR reads through MiXCR, storing one row per CDR3 protein. The table shows around 700,000 distinct CDR3 sequences, with 55% to 60% occurring only once. The specimen was blood. The source of these receptors is a girl aged 2-10 years with multiple sclerosis. Both conserved end residues are part of each CDR3. A D gene is named only where the DNA matches it firmly. Clone size appears in some rows only: once, few, many, or a class for an expanded clone.

length	J	V	D	size	DNA	CDR3
15	TRBJ2-3	TRBV12-3/TRBV12-4	TRBD1	-	TGTGCCAGCAGTCATAGACAGGGGACCACAGATACGCAGTATTTT	CASSHRQGTTDTQYF
17	TRBJ2-1	TRBV6-2/TRBV6-3	TRBD2	-	TGTGCCAGCAGTTACGGAGGGGGCGGGGGGGCCTACAATGAGCAGTTCTTC	CASSYGGGGGAYNEQFF
15	TRBJ2-1	TRBV20-1	-	-	TGCAGTGCTACCCCACCGAGGGGCCTGGTCAATGAGCAGTTCTTC	CSATPPRGLVNEQFF
18	TRBJ2-1	TRBV5-5	TRBD2	-	TGTGCCAGCAGCTCACCCATCACACCGGGACTAGCGGGTAATGAGCAGTTCTTC	CASSSPITPGLAGNEQFF
13	TRBJ2-7	TRBV19	TRBD1	few	TGTGCTAGTGCCGATGACAGGGGCGACGAGCAGTACTTC	CASADDRGDEQYF
18	TRBJ2-6	TRBV29-1	-	-	TGCAGCGCCCGTGTCGTGGCTGACGGCCGATTTGGGGCCAACGTCCTGACTTTC	CSARVVADGRFGANVLTF
18	TRBJ2-7	TRBV20-1	TRBD2	-	TGCAGTGCTAGAGTCCTTAGGGCTAGCGGGTTCAGCTCCTACGAGCAGTACTTC	CSARVLRASGFSSYEQYF
17	TRBJ2-1	TRBV6-5	-	-	TGTGCCAGCAGTTACTCAGGGGGGCGGGTATTAGGGAATGAGCAGTTCTTC	CASSYSGGRVLGNEQFF
13	TRBJ1-1	TRBV20-1	TRBD1	-	TGCAGTGCTGCCGAGACAGGGACCACTGAAGCTTTCTTT	CSAAETGTTEAFF
16	TRBJ1-1	TRBV4-3	-	-	TGCGCCAGCAGCCAAGCGACAGGCCAAGGACCCACTGAAGCTTTCTTT	CASSQATGQGPTEAFF
15	TRBJ2-7	TRBV20-1	-	-	TGCAGTGCTAGTGAGGGGCAGGAGCTCTCCTACGAGCAGTACTTC	CSASEGQELSYEQYF
11	TRBJ2-5	TRBV20-1	-	once	TGCAGTGCTAGTACGCCCGCTGAGCAGTACTTC	CSASTPAEQYF
14	TRBJ2-1	TRBV20-1	TRBD2	-	TGCAGTGCTAGAGATAGCGGGAGTACCAATGAGCAGTTCTTC	CSARDSGSTNEQFF
12	TRBJ2-7	TRBV28	-	-	TGTGCCAGCAGCCGGGGCGCCTACGAGCAGTACTTC	CASSRGAYEQYF
14	TRBJ2-1	TRBV12-3/TRBV12-4	-	-	TGTGCCAGCAGTTTAGCGCAAGGTTTCAATGAGCAGTTCTTC	CASSLAQGFNEQFF
12	TRBJ2-1	TRBV4-3	-	-	TGCGCCAGCAGCCAAGATGCTAACGAGCAGTTCTTC	CASSQDANEQFF
15	TRBJ2-3	TRBV12-3/TRBV12-4	-	-	TGTGCCAGCAGTTTGTACAGGAGGTCGGGAGATACGCAGTATTTT	CASSLYRRSGDTQYF
15	TRBJ2-3	TRBV4-1	TRBD2	few	TGCGCCAGCAGCCAACTAGCGGCCCTCACAGATACGCAGTATTTT	CASSQLAALTDTQYF
17	TRBJ2-7	TRBV4-2	-	-	TGTGCCAGCAGCCAAAGTAACGGAGGTACGGAATCCTACGAGCAGTACTTC	CASSQSNGGTESYEQYF
20	TRBJ1-5	TRBV4-1	-	-	TGCGCCAGCAGCCCACAGGGTCCAATGTCGGGGGCTTATAGCAATCAGCCCCAGCATTTT	CASSPQGPMSGAYSNQPQHF
14	TRBJ2-3	TRBV12-3/TRBV12-4	-	-	TGTGCCAGCAGACGAACAGGGCTCCCGGATACGCAGTATTTT	CASRRTGLPDTQYF
13	TRBJ1-4	TRBV2	-	-	TGTGCCAGCAGTGCCCCGGTCTCAAAAAAACTGTTTTTT	CASSAPVSKKLFF
17	TRBJ1-6	TRBV7-9	-	-	TGTGCCAGCACCACTTCGACGGCGCGCAGTTATAATTCACCCCTCCACTTT	CASTTSTARSYNSPLHF
13	TRBJ2-7	TRBV10-3	-	-	TGTGCCATCTTAAGCGAGCTACCCTACGAGCAGTACTTC	CAILSELPYEQYF
12	TRBJ2-7	TRBV13	-	once	TGTGCCGGCAGCTTAGGCCGCCAGCCCCAGTACTTC	CAGSLGRQPQYF
11	TRBJ2-1	TRBV28	-	-	TGTGCCAGCAGTTTCCAGCTAGAGCAGTTCTTC	CASSFQLEQFF
15	TRBJ2-5	TRBV21-1	-	-	TGTGCCAGCACCTCAAACCCCGGAACCCAAGAGACCCAGTACTTC	CASTSNPGTQETQYF
14	TRBJ2-1	TRBV10-3	TRBD2	few	TGTGCCATCACAGATCTAGCGGGGGGAAATGAGCAGTTCTTC	CAITDLAGGNEQFF
16	TRBJ1-6	TRBV12-3/TRBV12-4	-	-	TGTGCCAGCACTCCCGGGCGGGTAGGGACATATTCACCCCTCCACTTT	CASTPGRVGTYSPLHF
15	TRBJ2-7	TRBV27	TRBD1	-	TGTGCCAGCACTCCTTGGGACAGGGGAGCCTACGAGCAGTACTTC	CASTPWDRGAYEQYF
16	TRBJ2-3	TRBV6-6	TRBD2	-	TGTGCCAGCAGTTCCCCCGACAGCGGGGGCACAGATACGCAGTATTTT	CASSSPDSGGTDTQYF
14	TRBJ2-5	TRBV18	-	-	TGTGCCAGCTCACCCAGGGGCGAGGGAGAGACCCAGTACTTC	CASSPRGEGETQYF
13	TRBJ2-7	TRBV3-1	-	-	TGTGCCAGCAGCCAAGTCGGACGCCTCGAGCAGTACTTC	CASSQVGRLEQYF
17	TRBJ1-4	TRBV18	TRBD1	-	TGTGCCAGCTCACCCCTTCCGAGGACAGGGAATAATGAAAAACTGTTTTTT	CASSPLPRTGNNEKLFF
19	TRBJ2-6	TRBV4-2	-	-	TGTGCCAGCAGCCAAGGGGGCGGCAGGGTGATCTCTGGGGCCAACGTCCTGACTTTC	CASSQGGGRVISGANVLTF
12	TRBJ2-7	TRBV5-1	-	once	TGCGCCAGCAGACAGACCCAAGAGGCCCAGTACTTC	CASRQTQEAQYF
15	TRBJ2-1	TRBV20-1	-	-	TGCAGTGCTAGGGGCCCTTCTAGCTCCTACAATGAGCAGTTCTTC	CSARGPSSSYNEQFF
15	TRBJ2-4	TRBV12-3/TRBV12-4	-	-	TGTGCCAGCAGGCGGCAGAACTTAGCCAAAAACATTCAGTACTTC	CASRRQNLAKNIQYF
14	TRBJ2-7	TRBV10-2	-	-	TGCGCCAGCAGTGCCTACGACAGGTCCTACGAGCAGTACTTC	CASSAYDRSYEQYF
14	TRBJ1-2	TRBV5-1	-	-	TGCGCCAGCAGCGACTCTACGAGCCCTTATGGCTACACCTTC	CASSDSTSPYGYTF
14	TRBJ2-5	TRBV5-6	TRBD2	-	TGTGCCAGCAGCTTGTTTAGCGGGGAAGAGACCCAGTACTTC	CASSLFSGEETQYF
15	TRBJ2-1	TRBV5-1	TRBD2	-	TGCGCCAGCAGCTATTTAGCGGGGGAGGTCAATGAGCAGTTCTTC	CASSYLAGEVNEQFF
15	TRBJ1-2	TRBV6-6	TRBD1	-	TGTGCCAGCAGTGGCCGGGACAGGGGTTATAATGGCTACACCTTC	CASSGRDRGYNGYTF
13	TRBJ2-7	TRBV11-2	-	-	TGTGCCAGCAGCTGGACAGATTCCTACGAGCAGTACTTC	CASSWTDSYEQYF
15	TRBJ1-2	TRBV9	-	-	TGTGCCAGCAGCGTAGCGACGGACTCTAACTATGGCTACACCTTC	CASSVATDSNYGYTF
14	TRBJ2-3	TRBV5-1	-	-	TGCGCCAGCAGCTTGACGGAGGGCGCAGATACGCAGTATTTT	CASSLTEGADTQYF
14	TRBJ1-2	TRBV4-1	TRBD1	-	TGCGCCAGCAGCCAAGAGACAGGGCTCTATGGCTACACCTTC	CASSQETGLYGYTF
15	TRBJ2-1	TRBV4-3	-	-	TGCGCCAGCAGCCAAGAAGGGCCTCCTTACAATGAGCAGTTCTTC	CASSQEGPPYNEQFF
13	TRBJ2-5	TRBV20-1	-	-	TGCAGTGCGAGCGCCATTCCGGAGGAGACCCAGTACTTC	CSASAIPEETQYF
17	TRBJ1-1	TRBV12-3/TRBV12-4	-	-	TGTGCCAGCAGTTTTGGCTTCGAAGCCCCCGCGAGCACTGAAGCTTTCTTT	CASSFGFEAPASTEAFF
16	TRBJ2-3	TRBV7-3	-	-	TGTGCCAGCAGCCCACCCGGTGACCAGAGCACAGATACGCAGTATTTT	CASSPPGDQSTDTQYF
19	TRBJ2-7	TRBV5-1	TRBD2	-	TGCGCCAGCAGCTTGGTCGTCAGGGCCTCTAGCGGAGGTTACAATGAGCAGTACTTC	CASSLVVRASSGGYNEQYF
14	TRBJ2-3	TRBV12-3/TRBV12-4	-	-	TGTGCCAGCAGGATGGGCGGGGGCGCAGATACGCAGTATTTT	CASRMGGGADTQYF
15	TRBJ1-6	TRBV7-6	TRBD1	-	TGTGCCAGCAGCTTAGTGACAGGGTATAATTCACCCCTCCACTTT	CASSLVTGYNSPLHF